The T cell receptor beta chain under discussion was sequenced for a study of control samples from healthy donors and cancer patients. The CDR3 has 16 amino acids. The V gene's germline CDR1 is MNHEY and CDR2 SVGAGI. Unmatched junction bases numbered 16, after V lost 4 bases and J lost 13 bases. Using immunoSEQ multiplex PCR, the repertoire was profiled, and TCRdb retains in-frame clones only, with some absent. The listing contains 150,000 to 200,000 clones. The sample consisted of blood. This chain connects TRBV6-5 to TRBJ1-1, with 12 bases fitting TRBD1. The clonotype originates from a woman aged 25 to 39 in good health. The CDR3 DNA sequence: TGTGCCAGCAGTTCGGCCGGGACAGGGGGCAGGGGGAATGTTTTCTTT. Amino acid sequence: CASSSAGTGGRGNVFF.